The 16 T cell receptor beta chains in this list originate from one sample, sequenced in a study of spatial heterogeneity in lung cancer (dated by TCRdb to about 2019). The time point label on this specimen signifies: blood at routine non-recurrence follow-up after resection. Without any cell sorting, TCR sequencing was performed on whole RNA extracted either from tumor and nontumor lung tissue or from cryopreserved PBMC samples. The method was 5' RACE. The listed sequencing device is NextSeq 500. The public reads were reanalyzed by TCRdb: fastp trimming at Q25, MiXCR alignment, in-frame beta chains only. Rows are combined by CDR3 protein, so each entry shows the most common genes and DNA. Across this sample there are some 120,000 distinct CDR3 sequences, with less than 15% seen only once. 16% of the sample is held by the ten biggest clonotypes. This specimen consisted of PBMCs, obtained at follow-up. These receptors were taken from a male donor with early-stage non-small cell lung cancer.

This clonotype appeared many times. The rearrangement uses TRBV2 and TRBJ2-1, with D possibly being TRBD1 or TRBD2 (5 bases each). Trimming pared 8 bases from V and 4 bases from J, leaving 15 bases between. Per the germline V gene, CDR1 is SNHLY and CDR2 is FYNNEI. The CDR3 runs 14 residues. The CDR3: CASSPQRTYNEQFF. The CDR3 coding sequence is TGTGCCAGCTCTCCTCAGCGGACATACAATGAGCAGTTCTTC.

This clonotype was detected many times. DNA for the CDR3: TGCGCCAGCAGCTTGTACCGGGACAGGATATATTACGAGCAGTACTTC. Amino acid sequence: CASSLYRDRIYYEQYF. The V and J genes are TRBV5-1 and TRBJ2-7; TRBD1 aligns across 8 bases. The length of the CDR3 is 16 residues. Germline-derived CDR1 and CDR2 are SGHRS and YFSETQ. The V and J ends lost 1 base and 4 bases, in that order; junction bases with no gene match: 10. Full variable domain (remainder filled in from reference TRBV5-1 and TRBJ2-7): KAGVTQTPRYLIKTRGQQVTLSCSPISGHRSVSWYQQTPGQGLQFLFEYFSETQRNKGNFPGRFSGRQFSNSRSEMNVSTLELGDSALYLCASSLYRDRIYYEQYFGPGTRLTVT.

Turning to this clonotype: The junction departs from the called germline gene at one end, perhaps through a read error. The chain employs TRBV7-7 and TRBJ2-3, with a possible D match to TRBD1 (5 bases). Germline assignment: CDR1 SSHAT and CDR2 FNYEAQ (reference sequence). The CDR3 covers 13 residues. The CDR3 here is CASSLDSTGTQYF. The CDR3 bases are TGTGCTAGCAGCTTAGACTCCACAGGCACGCAGTATTTT.

This clonotype was detected many times. This chain links TRBV7-2 with TRBJ2-1, with D maybe TRBD1 (7 bases). The ends were cut back, 5 bases at V and 2 bases at J, with 13 bases in the middle. Germline V gene data show CDR1 as SGHTA and CDR2 as FQGNSA. The CDR3 sequence is 15 residues long. CDR3: CASSPGGSTYNEQFF. The CDR3 bases are TGTGCCAGCAGCCCAGGGGGGTCTACCTACAATGAGCAGTTCTTC.

This clonotype was observed a handful of times. V is TRBV9 and J is TRBJ2-7, with TRBD1 matching 8 bases. With V trimmed by 0 bases and J by 3 bases, 5 bases remained unmatched. This CDR3 has 15 amino acids. Germline lookup yields CDR1 SGDLS and CDR2 YYNGEE. The CDR3 spells CASSVAPDRGYEQYF. As DNA, the CDR3 is TGTGCCAGCAGCGTAGCTCCTGACAGGGGCTACGAGCAGTACTTC.

The chain joins TRBV7-9 to TRBJ1-1; D remains unclear. The germline V gene encodes CDR1 SEHNR and CDR2 FQNEAQ (reference sequence). The V end lost 8 bases, the J end lost 4 bases, and 11 bases lay between the germline ends. There are 12 residues in the CDR3. The CDR3, as DNA: TGTGCCAGCCGGAGGACGGGCACTGAAGCTTTCTTT. Protein sequence: CASRRTGTEAFF.

The chain links TRBV5-1 to TRBJ2-3, with 10 bases aligning to TRBD1. This CDR3 contains 14 residues. From germline, CDR1 is SGHRS and CDR2 YFSETQ. The V segment lost 3 bases and the J segment 6 bases; nucleotides outside the gene matches: 4. The CDR3 reads CASSWGTGADTQYF. DNA of the CDR3: TGCGCCAGCAGCTGGGGGACAGGGGCCGATACGCAGTATTTT.

The gene calls are TRBV18 and TRBJ2-2; 9 nucleotides agree with TRBD2. The length of the CDR3 is 16 residues. The J segment lost 4 bases and the V segment lost 0 bases, leaving 3 bases of the junction unmatched. From germline, CDR1 is KGHSH and CDR2 LQKENI. For the CDR3, the DNA is TGTGCCAGCTCACCACCGACTAGCGGCATCACCGGGGAGCTGTTTTTT. Translating gives CASSPPTSGITGELFF.

This clonotype was counted many times. The rearrangement links TRBV2 to TRBJ2-5; D is undetermined. CDR3 length: 12 residues. CDR1 and CDR2 (germline): SNHLY, FYNNEI. Deletions cut 8 bases from V and 4 bases from J, with 11 bases between. Written as DNA, the CDR3 is TGTGCCAGCTCCTGGCCGGGAGAGACCCAGTACTTC. It translates to CASSWPGETQYF.

The genes are TRBV5-1 and TRBJ1-1; TRBD1 agrees at 9 bases. This CDR3 comprises 15 residues. Germline values: CDR1 SGHRS, CDR2 YFSETQ. V lost 1 base and J lost 3; bases outside the gene matches: 4. CDR3: CASSLTGGADTEAFF. DNA of the CDR3: TGCGCCAGCAGCTTGACAGGGGGCGCCGACACTGAAGCTTTCTTT. Full variable domain (remainder filled in from reference TRBV5-1 and TRBJ1-1): KAGVTQTPRYLIKTRGQQVTLSCSPISGHRSVSWYQQTPGQGLQFLFEYFSETQRNKGNFPGRFSGRQFSNSRSEMNVSTLELGDSALYLCASSLTGGADTEAFFGQGTRLTVV.

This clonotype was counted many times. The chain employs TRBV20-1 and TRBJ1-5, with TRBD1 as a possible D gene (6 bases). This CDR3 is built from 15 residues. CDR1 and CDR2 (germline): DFQATT, SNEGSKA (reference sequence). V was clipped by 3 bases and J by 2 bases, with 14 bases between them. CDR3 in DNA: TGCAGTGCTAGTAACGCAGGGGAAGGCAATCAGCCCCAGCATTTT. Its translation is CSASNAGEGNQPQHF.

This chain links TRBV6-2 or TRBV6-3 with TRBJ2-2, with D tentatively TRBD2 (5 bases). The ends were cut back, 1 base at V and 7 bases at J, with 16 bases in the middle. Germline lookup yields CDR1 MNHEY and CDR2 SVGEGT. The CDR3 has 16 residues. This CDR3 is CASSYYQVTRGGELFF. The CDR3 DNA is TGTGCCAGCAGTTACTATCAGGTCACCCGGGGCGGGGAGCTGTTTTTT.

The rearrangement uses TRBV27 and TRBJ1-6; unclear D gene. Trimming took off 0 bases at V and 8 bases at J, with 11 bases between the two ends. CDR3 length equals 15 residues. Germline V gives CDR1 MNHEY, CDR2 SMNVEV (reference sequence). CDR3 region: CASSLSRVTDSPLHF. The CDR3 DNA follows: TGTGCCAGCAGTTTATCGAGGGTAACGGATTCACCCCTCCACTTT.

This clonotype occurred many times. J is TRBJ2-7 and V is TRBV20-1, with D possibly being TRBD2 (7 bases). Trimming shortened V by 3 bases and J by 0 bases, and 15 bases separated the two germline ends. Germline lookup yields CDR1 DFQATT and CDR2 SNEGSKA (reference sequence). This CDR3 comprises 15 residues. The CDR3 bases are TGCAGTGCTAGCCCCGGGGGAGGGGGCTCCTACGAGCAGTACTTC. Its translation: CSASPGGGGSYEQYF.

The CDR3 region is CSVEDGAVLHYGYTF. CDR3 DNA sequence: TGCAGCGTTGAGGACGGGGCCGTACTCCACTATGGCTACACCTTC. The genes are TRBV29-1 and TRBJ1-2, with D tentatively TRBD1 (5 bases). Trimming stripped 3 bases from V and 3 bases from J, with 17 bases between. The CDR3 covers 15 residues. Germline-derived CDR1 and CDR2 are SQVTM and ANQGSEA.

This clonotype was seen many times. The gene calls are TRBV12-3 or TRBV12-4 and TRBJ2-1; 9 nucleotides match TRBD2. The CDR3 has 16 residues. Trimming took 6 bases from V and 7 from J; bases not matched to a gene: 13. CDR3 loop: CASRPRASGVHNEQFF. Written as DNA, the CDR3 is TGTGCCAGCAGACCGCGGGCTAGCGGGGTTCATAATGAGCAGTTCTTC.